The clone carrying this TCR beta chain was detected ten times or more. What it binds is unknown. This entry comes from a study of radiotherapy plus CTLA-4 blockade in lung cancer. Looking at the study overall: An objective response was seen in around 17% of patients, and disease control in less than 40%.

Treatment of patients with chemo-refractory metastatic non-small-cell lung cancer consisted of focal radiation plus CTLA-4 blockade with ipilimumab. Produced via immunoSEQ multiplex PCR; TCRdb's table is partial and in-frame only. The sample includes 45,000 to 55,000 clones, 76% seen only once; the top ten take around 10%. General study findings and limits: In blood, tumor-derived TCR clones expanded after radiotherapy plus ipilimumab. Interferon-beta, together with early blood T cell clone dynamics, reportedly best predicted response.

Germline CDR1 SGDLS, CDR2 YYNGEE. This CDR3 has 17 residues. Between the trimmed V and J ends, which lost 3 bases and 2 bases, there was a span of 18 bases. The chain links TRBV9 to TRBJ2-1; D may be TRBD2 (5 bases). The clonotype comes from a human donor with non-small cell lung cancer who had stable disease on radiotherapy plus ipilimumab. The sequencing here drew on peripheral blood, taken from a patient treated with radiotherapy plus ipilimumab. CDR3 sequence (DNA): TGTGCCAGCAGCGCCGGCCCCGGGGTTGTACCCTACAATGAGCAGTTCTTC. Translating gives CASSAGPGVVPYNEQFF.